This T cell receptor (beta chain) appears in the sequencing data of a study of cytomegalovirus exposure and HLA in healthy donors. This clone was picked up one time. CDR1 and CDR2 from the germline V gene are SGHTA and FQGNSA. Trimming stripped 1 base from V and 5 bases from J, with 14 bases between. The CDR3 consists of 15 residues. Profiling relied on immunoSEQ multiplex PCR, and the TCRdb table lists in-frame clones only, not all of them. The sample includes over 250,000 clones, about 86% seen only once; the top ten take less than 1.2%. The V and J genes are TRBV7-2 and TRBJ2-5; tentatively, D is TRBD1 (6 bases). The clonotype comes from a woman aged 18-29 years in good health and CMV-seronegative. Input material: PBMCs. CDR3 in amino acids: CASSLVGQSEETQYF. CDR3 sequence (DNA): TGTGCCAGCAGCTTAGTCGGACAGTCAGAGGAGACCCAGTACTTC.